This TCR beta chain is drawn from a study of Graves' ophthalmopathy and Graves' hyperthyroidism. Transcripts of RNA were the source for amplifying TCR beta CDR3 regions. The library came from an HTBI-primed first-round RT-PCR and a second-round multiplex PCR. TCRdb itself ran the multiplex PCR reads through MiXCR, one entry per CDR3 protein. Of around 600,000 distinct CDR3 sequences in the sample, roughly 41% were seen once. V lost 4 bases and J lost 6; bases outside the gene matches: 6. CDR1 and CDR2 from the germline V gene are MNHEY and SVGAGI. There are 14 residues in the CDR3. Study-wide points: Ophthalmopathy progression was predicted by the model at just over 70% sensitivity and approximately 72% specificity.

Many counts were recorded for this clonotype. Antigen: not known. Clinical symptoms and serum thyroxine were used for diagnosis; TRAb, thyroid ultrasound and orbital computed tomography were also relied on. This chain links TRBV6-5 with TRBJ2-7; TRBD1 matches at 10 bases. Specimen: peripheral blood. The receptor's source is an adult man with Graves' ophthalmopathy. DNA of the CDR3: TGTGCCAGCAGTTTCGACAGGGGGCTCGGCGAGCAGTACTTC. It yields the protein CASSFDRGLGEQYF.